This T cell receptor beta chain was observed in a study of blood T cells in healthy people across ages. In each sample, at least 6.5 million PBMCs were isolated. The CDR3 extends over 15 amino acids. V lost 2 bases to trimming and J lost 0 bases, with 7 bases between them. Germline V gene data show CDR1 as SGHTA and CDR2 as FQGTGA. Then a second PCR, running about 6 to 12 cycles, was carried out with a sample-barcoded 5' primer and a J-beta primer mix. TCRdb called the 5' RACE reads again in MiXCR, with one record for every CDR3 protein. The sample has about 780,000 distinct CDR3 sequences, 20% to 30% seen once; the top ten hold 3%. This clonotype was observed a few times. A further study also used this sample, focusing on T cells of mothers and their children. From that study: Within related and unrelated pairs, thymic selection shapes TCR recombination output in a similar way. Not a single persistent microchimeric T cell clone was detected.

Sequenced: blood. The chain combines TRBV7-3 with TRBJ2-2; D is uncertain. This clonotype originated in a boy under 18 in good health. Here the CDR3 reads CASSLSRTNTGELFF. In DNA form, the CDR3 reads TGTGCCAGCAGCTTATCCCGAACGAACACCGGGGAGCTGTTTTTT.